This T cell receptor (beta chain) was retrieved from a study of blood T cells in healthy people across ages. The germline V and J ends were trimmed by 8 bases and 3 bases, with 18 bases remaining between them. The CDR3 consists of 15 residues. From germline, CDR1 is MNHEY and CDR2 SMNVEV (reference sequence). A second PCR of 7 to 11 cycles used a sample-barcoded 5' primer and a J-beta primer mix. Each cDNA was tagged by a template-switch adaptor containing 12 random nucleotides. TCRdb ran MiXCR on the 5' RACE reads and lists one entry per CDR3 protein. This sample has about 1.5 million distinct CDR3 sequences; under 55% occur once, and the top ten carry under 5%.

This clonotype originated in a woman under 30 in good health. The sequenced sample was blood. V is TRBV27 and J is TRBJ2-3; the D gene is possibly TRBD2 (6 bases). Here the CDR3 reads CASAPGLAITDTQYF. CDR3 in DNA: TGTGCCAGCGCCCCGGGACTCGCAATAACAGATACGCAGTATTTT.